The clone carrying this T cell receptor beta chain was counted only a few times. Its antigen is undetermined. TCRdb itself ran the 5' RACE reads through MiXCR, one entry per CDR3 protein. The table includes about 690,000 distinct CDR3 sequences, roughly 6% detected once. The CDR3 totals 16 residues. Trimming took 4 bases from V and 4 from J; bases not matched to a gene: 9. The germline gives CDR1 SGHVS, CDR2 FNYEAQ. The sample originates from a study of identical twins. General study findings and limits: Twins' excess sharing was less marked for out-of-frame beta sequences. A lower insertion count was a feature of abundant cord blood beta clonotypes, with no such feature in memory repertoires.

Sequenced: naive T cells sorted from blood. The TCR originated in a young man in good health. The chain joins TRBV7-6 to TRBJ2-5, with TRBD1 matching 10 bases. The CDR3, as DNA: TGTGCCAGCAGCTCGACAGGGGGCGAGATTAGAGAGACCCAGTACTTC. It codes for CASSSTGGEIRETQYF. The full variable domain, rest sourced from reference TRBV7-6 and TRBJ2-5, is GAGVSQSPRYKVTKRGQDVALRCDPISGHVSLYWYRQALGQGPEFLTYFNYEAQQDKSGLPNDRFSAERPEGSISTLTIQRTEQRDSAMYRCASSSTGGEIRETQYFGPGTRLLVL.